The present T cell receptor (beta chain) was sequenced within a study of CD8+CD57+ T cells in acquired aplastic anemia. Study background: The mean DNA yield obtained from sorted CD4+ and CD8+ cells came to approximately 3.2 ug.

Study-level points and caveats: Almost 30 shared CD8+ CDR3s appeared highly expressed within patients' immunodominant clones.

Sequencing involved patients with CD8+CD57+ cell expansion previously shown by flow cytometry. Each patient had severe acquired aplastic anemia. Genomic DNA acted as the template from which TCR beta VDJ combination and CDR3 sequence profiling were carried out. TCRdb re-derived calls from the reads in MiXCR, one entry per CDR3 protein. The profile covers a few hundred thousand distinct CDR3 sequences, with 50% to 65% appearing a single time and approximately 1.2% taken by the ten largest. This clonotype has only a few counts. The antigen remains unidentified. This may be a read error: a much more frequent sequence differs by one nucleotide. Germline V gene data show CDR1 as MNHEY and CDR2 as SVGEGT. The CDR3 contains 14 residues.

The source of this sequence is a human donor with aplastic anemia. The V and J genes are TRBV6-2 or TRBV6-3 and TRBJ2-5; D unresolved. Sequencing used sorted CD4+, CD8+, or CD8+CD57+ T cells (not recorded which) from PBMCs. CDR3 sequence reads: CTSSYQGPQETQYF. Written as DNA, the CDR3 is TGTACCAGCAGTTACCAAGGTCCGCAAGAGACCCAGTACTTC.